A selection of T cell receptor beta chains follows, all from one sample in a study of blood T cell repertoires in COVID-19. Profiled with immunoSEQ multiplex PCR; TCRdb holds only in-frame clones, not every one. The sample comprises about 320,000 clones, around 90% of which are singletons, and approximately 5.5% rests with the top ten. The sequencing input was PBMCs or T cells enriched from blood (not recorded which). The receptors originated from a man in his 60s who had recovered from COVID-19. Each CDR3 is given with its conserved first and last residue. The order of the fields is V gene, clone size, J gene, CDR3 protein. The size field is filled for only some rows; it gives once, few, many or a size class.

>TRBV6-2/TRBV6-3|many|TRBJ2-1
CASSYPLGLSSYNEQFF
>TRBV7-3|-|TRBJ2-3
CASSFRDRGDTQYF
>TRBV18|-|TRBJ2-1
CASSPGDRGLFEQFF
>TRBV7-6|-|TRBJ2-1
CASSFTSGDYNEQFF
>TRBV21-1|-|TRBJ2-3
CASRGLAGFTDTQYF
>TRBV28|-|TRBJ1-2
CASSLGQGSDGYTF
>TRBV5-1|-|TRBJ2-7
CASRPASGYEQYF
>TRBV30|-|TRBJ1-2
CAWTGSANYGYTF
>TRBV9|-|TRBJ1-2
CASSLTGGVGYTF
>TRBV18|once|TRBJ2-1
CASSGLTGFLEQFF
>TRBV3-1/TRBV3-2|-|TRBJ2-7
CASSQGGLDREPLYEQYF
>TRBV3-1/TRBV3-2|once|TRBJ2-7
CASSTRTNTYEQYF
>TRBV28|-|TRBJ2-6
CASSLSLSGANVLTF
>TRBV11-2|-|TRBJ2-2
CASSLVSNTGELFF
>TRBV5-8|few|TRBJ2-7
CASSLGSGSLRYEQYF
>TRBV19|-|TRBJ2-5
CASKVRGQGDETQYF
>TRBV4-2|-|TRBJ2-3
CASSQDGRPGDTQYF
>TRBV2|-|TRBJ1-1
CASSGQQGMNTEAFF
>TRBV28|-|TRBJ2-7
CASSLPGQGSSYEQYF
>TRBV5-1|many|TRBJ1-3
CASSLSGPGGNTIYF
>TRBV5-1|-|TRBJ1-5
CASSLGASGQPQHF
>TRBV4-3|-|TRBJ2-6
CASSQDPARQALYSGANVLTF
>TRBV27|-|TRBJ1-2
CASSLVGQGGNYGYTF
>TRBV6-5|-|TRBJ2-7
CASNPGQGWNEQYF
>TRBV5-1|-|TRBJ1-5
CASSLGAGGNQPQHF
>TRBV5-1|-|TRBJ2-1
CASSLGASGMNEQFF
>TRBV4-1|-|TRBJ2-3
CASSQEGLAEGDTQYF
>TRBV14|-|TRBJ2-2
CASSQGSGKGDTGELFF
>TRBV3-1/TRBV3-2|-|TRBJ2-7
CASSPPPIAGGWYEQYF
>TRBV6-5|-|TRBJ1-6
CASTDRGNNSPLHF
>TRBV18|-|TRBJ2-7
CASSQDRAFYEQYF
>TRBV28|-|TRBJ2-7
CASSLGGSSYEQYF
>TRBV9|-|TRBJ2-7
CASSPRSGQVNYEQYF
>TRBV28|-|TRBJ1-4
CASSLHQGPGEKLFF
>TRBV5-1|once|TRBJ2-7
CASSLNFGSGSYEQYF
>TRBV6-2/TRBV6-3|-|TRBJ2-7
CASSYSSSSVGTSGAYEQYF
>TRBV28|-|TRBJ2-5
CASSLILGGGEETQYF
>TRBV28|once|TRBJ1-2
CASSLSGTGTVGYTF
>TRBV7-2|-|TRBJ1-1
CASSLIGGRNTEAFF
>TRBV27|-|TRBJ2-2
CASITVTGELFF
>TRBV5-1|-|TRBJ2-3
CASRRTGNTDTQYF
>TRBV15|-|TRBJ2-1
CATSRYSTSADGEQFF
>TRBV25-1|-|TRBJ1-2
CASSDQRTGEVYGYTF
>TRBV9|-|TRBJ2-1
CASSVGLAGAGYNEQFF
>TRBV4-1|-|TRBJ1-6
CASSQSPGQGYSPLHF
>TRBV24-1|-|TRBJ2-7
CATSGQGTYEQYF
>TRBV6-5|-|TRBJ2-5
CASSYPEGGMETQYF
>TRBV6-1|few|TRBJ1-6
CASSETTGLDNSPLHF